This T cell receptor (beta chain) was identified during a study of naive and memory T cell subsets. This clonotype was detected many times. The antigen remains undetermined. After CD4 positive bead selection, the CD4-negative fraction gave CD8 T cells. Findings and caveats of the study: Especially in CD8 cells, naive repertoires contained a few larger clonotypes, possibly CD45RA-re-expressing memory cells.

The beta constant-region primer was an equimolar mix of two oligonucleotides covering TRBC1 and TRBC2. Nested alpha and beta constant-region primers with the SP2 primer drove four PCR rounds on ligated cDNA. TCRdb re-analysed the UMI-ligation and nested PCR reads in MiXCR, keeping a single row per CDR3 protein. The table lists approximately 140,000 distinct CDR3 sequences, roughly a fifth of them singletons. Trimming stripped 5 bases from V and 0 bases from J, with 7 bases between. The germline CDR1 and CDR2 sequences are SEHNR and FQNEAQ (reference sequence). The CDR3 covers 13 residues. This TCR derives from a human donor in good health. The rearrangement links TRBV7-9 to TRBJ1-1; D is perhaps TRBD1 (5 bases). Sequencing input: naive CD8+ T cells from blood. The CDR3, as DNA: TGTGCCAGCAGCGGGACCATGAACACTGAAGCTTTCTTT. It codes for CASSGTMNTEAFF.